This TCR beta chain is drawn from a study of cytotoxic CD8 clonotypes in ibrutinib-treated CLL. Using immunoSEQ multiplex PCR, the repertoire was profiled, and TCRdb retains in-frame clones only, with some absent. In the table there are roughly 170,000 clones, about 80% of which are singletons. The germline CDR1 and CDR2 sequences are MNHEY and SMNVEV (reference sequence). The CDR3 runs to 15 residues. V was cut by 5 bases and J by 5 bases, with 16 bases left in between. The receptor comes from a human donor with chronic lymphocytic leukemia. The sequencing used PBMCs, collected after 24 months of ibrutinib treatment. The rearrangement uses TRBV27 and TRBJ2-1; D not certain. CDR3 in DNA: TGTGCCAGCAGTATCGTAGATGCGGTGGACAATGAGCAGTTCTTC. Protein: CASSIVDAVDNEQFF.